This T cell receptor beta chain was profiled in a study of beta chain features in type 1 diabetes. Study context: Regarding age, gender and cell yields, patients proved similar to healthy donors.

In this sample, this clone turned up a few times. Its antigen remains unknown. Sequenced material consisted of expressed TCRB transcripts (all of the isolated RNA was reverse transcribed). Average reads for naive, central memory and regulatory T cell samples were roughly 3.5 million. Assay used: immunoSEQ multiplex PCR; TCRdb lists only in-frame clones, some missing. This sample has 640,000 or so clones, with roughly 12% found just once. Overall study findings and caveats: Moderate but significant shortening of TCRB CDR3s was recorded in all four CD4+ subsets from Type 1 diabetes patients. The naive, central memory and Treg TCRB repertoires looked more alike in patients than they did in healthy donors.

J lost 0 bases, V lost 9 bases, and 7 bases had no gene match. CDR1 and CDR2 from the germline V gene are LNHDA and SQIVND (reference sequence). CDR3 length equals 14 residues. Specimen: naive CD4+ T cells from blood. The chain recombines TRBV19 with TRBJ1-1; 7 nucleotides align to TRBD1. The clonotype originates from a man aged 18 to 30 with type 1 diabetes. CDR3 sequence: CASHLGTVNTEAFF. The CDR3 DNA sequence: TGTGCCAGCCACCTCGGGACAGTGAACACTGAAGCTTTCTTT.